The 8 T cell receptor beta chains below all came from one sample that was sequenced in a study of regulatory T cells in long-lasting Graves disease. Library construction for TCR beta used iRepertoire HTBI primers and Arm-PCR of CDR3 regions. TCRdb fed the multiplex PCR reads into MiXCR, producing one record per CDR3 protein. Counted here are approximately 400,000 distinct CDR3 sequences, roughly 24% occurring once; the ten biggest clones make up less than 30%. The time point denotes: persistent/refractory GD, antithyroid drugs over 5 years with positive TRAb. Extracted PBMC RNA gave rise to the TCR library. The specimen comprised peripheral blood mononuclear cells (PBMCs), sampled when the disease was refractory, from a patient treated with antithyroid drugs. These receptors were taken from a woman aged 40 to 50 with Graves disease.

The sample holds many counts of this clonotype. This rearrangement joins TRBV29-1 to TRBJ2-5; TRBD1 matches 8 bases. V dropped 8 bases and J dropped 2; count of bases not matched to a gene: 13. The germline CDR1 and CDR2 sequences are SQVTM and ANQGSEA. CDR3 length: 15 amino acids. This CDR3 is CSLPILGTGQETQYF. Written as DNA, the CDR3 is TGCAGCTTACCGATATTGGGGACAGGTCAAGAGACCCAGTACTTC.

This clonotype has a count of ten or more. The gene calls are TRBV6-1 and TRBJ1-5; 8 bases match TRBD1. Unmatched junction bases numbered 10, after V lost 5 bases and J lost 4 bases. Germline V lookup: CDR1 MNHNS, CDR2 SASEGT. CDR3 length: 16 residues. CDR3 in DNA: TGTGCCAGCAGTCCCAGGACAGGGAGGGGGAATCAGCCCCAGCATTTT. Translation gives CASSPRTGRGNQPQHF.

This clonotype was observed many times. This chain uses TRBV12-3 or TRBV12-4 with TRBJ2-2; no reliable D call. V lost 3 bases to trimming and J lost 6 bases, with 17 bases between them. The CDR3 is 16 amino acids. This CDR3 reads CASSFTYGTGSGELFF. The CDR3 nucleotides are TGTGCCAGCAGTTTCACCTATGGAACCGGTTCCGGGGAGCTGTTTTTT.

This clonotype was seen a few times. This may be a read error, as it is one base from a much larger clone. The chain carries TRBV7-8 and TRBJ1-4; a possible D gene is TRBD1 (5 bases). Germline CDR1 reads SGHVS; CDR2 reads FQNEAQ. This CDR3 contains 17 residues. The CDR3 loop is CASSPITPGPTDEKLFF. CDR3 bases: TGTGCCAGCAGCCCGATTACCCCAGGGCCAACTGATGAAAAACTGTTTTTT.

This clonotype was recorded at least ten times. The chain recombines TRBV20-1 with TRBJ2-2; 8 bases agree with TRBD2. The CDR3 loop spans 16 amino acids. Germline loops: CDR1 DFQATT, CDR2 SNEGSKA (reference sequence). V lost 3 bases to trimming and J lost 4 bases; unmatched junction nucleotides: 10. This chain's CDR3 is CSASFPGLGTTGELFF. The CDR3 DNA reads TGCAGTGCTAGTTTCCCGGGACTAGGGACCACCGGGGAGCTGTTTTTT.

On this clonotype itself: Germline and junction disagree at one end, which may indicate a read error. The chain has TRBV19 and TRBJ2-7; 10 bases fit TRBD1. The CDR3 runs 14 residues. Per the germline V gene, CDR1 is LNHDA and CDR2 is SQIVND (reference sequence). This chain's CDR3 is CANSHGTGDYEQYF. DNA for the CDR3: TGTGCCAATAGTCACGGGACAGGGGACTACGAGCAGTACTTC.

This clonotype was picked up many times. The chain has TRBV29-1 and TRBJ1-1; the D gene is possibly TRBD1 (6 bases). CDR1 is SQVTM, CDR2 ANQGSEA, per germline. CDR3 size: 13 residues. V gave up 2 bases and J gave up 5 bases, with 12 bases separating them. This chain's CDR3 is CSVEPGEITEAFF. CDR3 in DNA: TGCAGCGTTGAACCAGGGGAAATTACTGAAGCTTTCTTT.

The gene calls are TRBV5-4 and TRBJ1-1, with D perhaps matching TRBD1 (5 bases). Per the germline V gene, CDR1 is SGHNT and CDR2 is YYREEE (reference sequence). The CDR3 is 15 residues long. Trimming cost V 1 base and J 1 base, with 11 bases left between them. Written as DNA, the CDR3 is TGTGCCAGCAGCTTGAAGGACAAGTCGAACACTGAAGCTTTCTTT. Translation gives CASSLKDKSNTEAFF.